This T cell receptor beta chain was retrieved from a study of T cell responses to AZD1222 COVID-19 vaccine. Losses at the gene ends were 3 bases for V and 8 bases for J; bases not matched to a gene: 8. Germline CDR1 reads LNHDA; CDR2 reads SQIVND (reference sequence). The length of the CDR3 is 16 residues. Note on this clone: What it recognizes is unknown.

Study-level points and caveats: Compared with day 0, the breadth and depth of the Spike-specific TCR repertoire rose significantly after two doses of AZD1222. Seropositive status at baseline applied to only five or six AZD1222 recipients.

Repertoires were generated with immunoSEQ multiplex PCR, while TCRdb's copy carries only in-frame clones and drops some. Of 110,000 or so clones listed, around nine tenths were seen once; the top ten hold about 7.1%. Material: peripheral blood, obtained 28 days after the second AZD1222 dose. The chain employs TRBV19 and TRBJ2-1; 12 bases match TRBD2. The sequence was obtained from an adult who received the AZD1222 COVID-19 vaccine. CDR3 residues: CASSISTSGSMDEQFF. DNA for the CDR3: TGTGCCAGTAGTATCTCGACTAGCGGGAGTATGGATGAGCAGTTCTTC.